The 25 T cell receptor beta chains presented below share a single source sample, sequenced in a study of T cell changes during pregnancy in multiple sclerosis. Clones were sequenced by immunoSEQ multiplex PCR, and TCRdb holds only the in-frame ones, with some missing. The sample holds roughly 61,000 clones, roughly nine tenths seen once. Source: peripheral blood, taken in the first trimester of pregnancy. The source of these receptors is a female donor in good health, enrolled as a control in a pregnancy study.

A note on this clone: The sample holds other DNA sequences that translate to the same CDR3. The V gene is TRBV11-2, the J gene TRBJ2-1; 12 bases map to TRBD2. V gave up 2 bases and J gave up 3 bases; unmatched junction bases: 2. Germline CDR1 is SGHAT and CDR2 is FQNNGV. The CDR3 has 16 residues. CDR3 loop: CASSLRLAGVYNEQFF. CDR3 sequence (DNA): TGTGCCAGCAGCTTACGACTAGCGGGGGTCTACAATGAGCAGTTCTTC. Complete variable domain (other parts from reference TRBV11-2 and TRBJ2-1): EAGVAQSPRYKIIEKRQSVAFWCNPISGHATLYWYQQILGQGPKLLIQFQNNGVVDDSQLPKDRFSAERLKGVDSTLKIQPAKLEDSAVYLCASSLRLAGVYNEQFFGPGTRLTVL.

The J gene is TRBJ2-2, the V gene TRBV7-9; D is undetermined. Germline CDR1 reads SEHNR; CDR2 reads FQNEAQ (reference sequence). The CDR3 runs 16 residues. The V end was cut by 5 bases, the J end by 4 bases, with 17 bases between. CDR3 DNA: TGTGCCAGCAGCCCAACTTACCCCGTTGGCACCGGGGAGCTGTTTTTT. Translating it yields CASSPTYPVGTGELFF.

The genes are TRBV2 and TRBJ1-2; D is ambiguous. The CDR3 spans 14 residues. Germline CDR1 SNHLY, CDR2 FYNNEI. Trimming took 7 bases from V and 4 from J, leaving 16 bases between them. CDR3 coding DNA: TGTGCCAGCAATTCCGCGGCCCAGATCTATGGCTACACCTTC. Translation: CASNSAAQIYGYTF.

Here the CDR3 reads CASSRDGQGGEQYF. In nucleotides, the CDR3 is TGCGCCAGCAGCCGGGATGGACAGGGTGGCGAGCAGTACTTC. The chain combines TRBV5-1 with TRBJ2-7, with 8 bases that match TRBD1. The junction had 9 bases not matched to a gene; V was cut back by 4 bases and J by 6 bases. The CDR3 spans 14 residues. Germline V gene lookup returns CDR1 SGHRS and CDR2 YFSETQ. The full variable domain, completed using reference TRBV5-1 and TRBJ2-7, is KAGVTQTPRYLIKTRGQQVTLSCSPISGHRSVSWYQQTPGQGLQFLFEYFSETQRNKGNFPGRFSGRQFSNSRSEMNVSTLELGDSALYLCASSRDGQGGEQYFGPGTRLTVT.

The chain couples TRBV7-9 to TRBJ2-3; D is perhaps TRBD1 (6 bases). Trimming removed 1 base from V and 4 bases from J, with 6 bases in between. The CDR3 has 13 residues. The V gene's germline CDR1 is SEHNR and CDR2 FQNEAQ (reference sequence). This CDR3 reads CASSLEGADTQYF. CDR3 nucleotides: TGTGCCAGCAGCTTAGAGGGGGCAGATACGCAGTATTTT.

The chain carries TRBV12-5 and TRBJ2-3, with D tentatively TRBD2 (5 bases). Deletions cut 4 bases from V and 5 bases from J, with 19 bases between. The CDR3 loop spans 16 amino acids. The germline CDR1 and CDR2 sequences are LGHNT and FRNRAP. CDR3 sequence: CASGSPPETGRDTQYF. The CDR3 coding sequence is TGTGCTAGTGGTTCGCCTCCGGAGACGGGGAGAGATACGCAGTATTTT.

V gene TRBV7-3 combines with J gene TRBJ2-1, with 8 bases fitting TRBD1. CDR1 is SGHTA and CDR2 is FQGTGA in the germline V gene. The CDR3 runs 15 residues. V dropped 5 bases and J dropped 1; count of bases not matched to a gene: 4. The CDR3: CASSPYRGSYNEQFF. The CDR3 DNA sequence: TGTGCCAGCAGCCCTTACAGGGGGTCCTACAATGAGCAGTTCTTC. The full variable domain, with the rest looked up from reference TRBV7-3 and TRBJ2-1, is GAGVSQTPSNKVTEKGKYVELRCDPISGHTALYWYRQSLGQGPEFLIYFQGTGAADDSGLPNDRFFAVRPEGSVSTLKIQRTERGDSAVYLCASSPYRGSYNEQFFGPGTRLTVL.

This chain connects TRBV2 to TRBJ2-5; 16 positions agree with TRBD2. The trim removed 11 bases at V and 5 bases at J, leaving 11 bases unmatched. This CDR3 is 16 amino acids long. Germline V gene sequence: CDR1 SNHLY, CDR2 FYNNEI. The CDR3 here is CADSPGLAGGLETQYF. The DNA of the CDR3 is TGTGCCGACTCACCGGGACTAGCGGGGGGGCTGGAGACCCAGTACTTC.

The gene calls are TRBV28 and TRBJ1-3; 8 positions match TRBD1. V trimming: 2 bases; J trimming: 0 bases; junction bases outside the gene matches: 6. Germline assignment: CDR1 MDHEN and CDR2 SYDVKM. This CDR3 region has 17 residues. The CDR3 here is CASSLTLTGGSGNTIYF. The CDR3 region has the DNA TGTGCCAGCAGTTTAACCCTAACAGGGGGCTCTGGAAACACCATATATTTT.

V is TRBV7-2 and J is TRBJ1-2, with D maybe TRBD1 (5 bases). The CDR3 sequence is 13 residues long. V lost 5 bases, J lost 1 base, and 8 bases lay in between. Germline loops: CDR1 SGHTA, CDR2 FQGNSA. CDR3 loop: CASSPDNNYGYTF. DNA for the CDR3: TGTGCCAGCAGCCCGGACAATAACTATGGCTACACCTTC.

This chain joins TRBV9 and TRBJ1-1, with D tentatively TRBD1 (5 bases). Trimming pared 4 bases from V and 9 bases from J, leaving 19 bases between. CDR1 SGDLS and CDR2 YYNGEE come from the germline V gene. This CDR3 has 14 residues. The CDR3 region has the DNA TGTGCCAGCAGCCCTAAAGTAGGGGTTAGCCAAGCTTTCTTT. Translation: CASSPKVGVSQAFF.

The chain carries TRBV4-3 and TRBJ2-1; 8 nucleotides agree with TRBD2. The CDR3 consists of 15 residues. Germline V gene lookup returns CDR1 LGHNA and CDR2 YSLEER. Trimming at V came to 3 bases and at J to 7 bases, leaving 8 bases not matched to a gene. This CDR3 reads CASSHEGAGANEQFF. CDR3 DNA: TGCGCCAGCAGCCATGAGGGAGCGGGGGCGAATGAGCAGTTCTTC.

The chain links TRBV28 to TRBJ2-3; the match to TRBD2 covers 9 bases. The trim removed 7 bases at V and 4 bases at J, leaving 3 bases unmatched. This CDR3 is 13 amino acids long. CDR1 MDHEN and CDR2 SYDVKM come from the germline V gene. CDR3 region: CASKASGADTQYF. CDR3 bases: TGTGCCAGCAAGGCTAGCGGGGCAGATACGCAGTATTTT.

The chain is built from TRBV6-5 and TRBJ1-1; D not resolved. The germline V and J ends were trimmed by 2 bases and 1 base, with 11 bases remaining between them. CDR3 length: 15 residues. The germline V gene has CDR1 MNHEY and CDR2 SVGAGI. CDR3 loop: CASSYNGGQNTEAFF. The CDR3 DNA follows: TGTGCCAGCAGTTACAACGGCGGCCAGAACACTGAAGCTTTCTTT.

The chain employs TRBV7-9 and TRBJ2-7; TRBD2 agrees at 7 bases. The CDR3 spans 14 residues. The V gene end was trimmed by 6 bases and the J gene end by 2 bases; junction bases not matched to a gene: 7. Germline assignment: CDR1 SEHNR and CDR2 FQNEAQ (reference sequence). CDR3 coding DNA: TGTGCCAGCAGTCCTAGCGGAAGAACCTACGAGCAGTACTTC. Translated: CASSPSGRTYEQYF.

The chain has TRBV19 and TRBJ1-4; 8 bases line up with TRBD1. The ends lost 5 bases at V and 2 bases at J; junction bases unmatched: 4. Per germline, CDR1 LNHDA and CDR2 SQIVND (reference sequence). This CDR3 contains 15 residues. CDR3 DNA sequence: TGTGCCAGTAGTTGGACAGGGAGGACTAATGAAAAACTGTTTTTT. This encodes CASSWTGRTNEKLFF.

This chain connects TRBV14 to TRBJ1-6; D unresolved. The CDR3 length is 15 residues. With 3 bases removed from V and 8 bases from J, the gap between germline ends came to 14 bases. CDR1 and CDR2 from the germline V gene are SGHDN and FVKESK. CDR3 nucleotides: TGTGCCAGCAGCCAGAGTTCCCGCGGTTATTCACCCCTCCACTTT. This sequence encodes CASSQSSRGYSPLHF.

This clone was recorded only once. The V and J genes are TRBV5-1 and TRBJ2-3; D gene uncertain. Trimming left V 2 bases short and J 0 bases short, with 10 bases between. The CDR3 has 15 amino acids. Germline CDR1 and CDR2: SGHRS and YFSETQ. The CDR3 coding sequence is TGCGCCAGCAGCTTTAGCAGCTCTAGCACAGATACGCAGTATTTT. Protein product: CASSFSSSSTDTQYF.

This clone was detected once. This chain links TRBV28 with TRBJ1-5; possible D gene TRBD1, 6 bases. Trimming removed 3 bases from V and 5 bases from J, with 20 bases in between. Germline values: CDR1 MDHEN, CDR2 SYDVKM. The CDR3 loop spans 17 amino acids. The CDR3, as DNA: TGTGCCAGCAGTTTCCCCAGTTACAGGGTTTTATATCAGCCCCAGCATTTT. Its protein product is CASSFPSYRVLYQPQHF.

J is TRBJ2-3 and V is TRBV9; D gene unclear. Germline V gene data show CDR1 as SGDLS and CDR2 as YYNGEE. The CDR3 has 14 residues. V was pared by 4 bases and J by 5 bases, with 14 bases between. This CDR3 reads CASSPPVTGDTQYF. The CDR3 DNA reads as TGTGCCAGCAGCCCCCCGGTTACTGGAGATACGCAGTATTTT.

V gene TRBV6-5 combines with J gene TRBJ2-7; 12 bases line up with TRBD1. Losses at the gene ends were 5 bases for V and 6 bases for J; bases not matched to a gene: 5. CDR3 length equals 14 residues. Germline assignment: CDR1 MNHEY and CDR2 SVGAGI. Here the CDR3 DNA reads TGTGCCAGCAGTGGCCGGGACAGGGGGCGCGAGCAGTACTTC. It specifies CASSGRDRGREQYF.

J is TRBJ1-4 and V is TRBV5-1, with 8 nucleotides matching TRBD1. CDR1 and CDR2 (germline): SGHRS, YFSETQ. Unmatched junction bases numbered 5, after V lost 4 bases and J lost 0 bases. The length of the CDR3 is 16 residues. CDR3 region: CASSTGQAPTNEKLFF. The CDR3 region has the DNA TGCGCCAGCAGCACGGGACAGGCACCAACTAATGAAAAACTGTTTTTT.

This chain links TRBV4-1 with TRBJ1-4; 7 bases align to TRBD1. V lost 0 bases to trimming and J lost 11 bases; unmatched junction nucleotides: 9. In germline, CDR1 is MGHRA, CDR2 YSYEKL. The length of the CDR3 is 15 residues. Here the CDR3 reads CASSQDWQGVRKLFF. The DNA for the CDR3 is TGCGCCAGCAGCCAAGATTGGCAGGGGGTGCGGAAACTGTTTTTT.

The chain is built from TRBV7-9 and TRBJ1-2; D is possibly TRBD1 (5 bases). Between the trimmed V and J ends, which lost 1 base and 4 bases, there was a span of 7 bases. Germline V gives CDR1 SEHNR, CDR2 FQNEAQ (reference sequence). The CDR3 runs 13 residues. This CDR3 is CASSLVDSYGYTF. DNA of the CDR3: TGTGCCAGCAGCTTAGTTGACAGCTATGGCTACACCTTC.

The chain links TRBV9 to TRBJ2-1; 12 nucleotides match TRBD2. The CDR3 sequence is 15 residues long. Germline values: CDR1 SGDLS, CDR2 YYNGEE. V shed 4 bases and J 4 bases; nucleotides not matched to a gene: 3. The CDR3 region is CASSPGTSGYNEQFF. In DNA, the CDR3 is TGTGCCAGCAGCCCCGGGACTAGCGGGTACAATGAGCAGTTCTTC.